This T cell receptor (beta chain) was sequenced for a study of shared clonotypes between healthy human individuals (dated by TCRdb to 2020 to 2022). Regarding the research as a whole: A few men and two women, aged 18 to 49 years, made up the cohort. Blood TCR repertoires of 5 or 6 healthy adults were deeply sequenced to estimate repertoire size and the extent of clonotype sharing between individuals. Libraries were prepared and TCR repertoires were sequenced by different laboratories using diverse techniques, in order to increase sequencing depth and limit assay-specific biases. Per donor, leukapheresis produced somewhere between about 0.9 and 9.5 billion PBMCs. What the authors observed across the whole study: Pairwise subsampling led to the expectation that sequencing depth would affect the degree of clonotype sharing among donors. Sampling was limited to blood, and TCR repertoires in tissue likely differ from TCR repertoires in blood. Because the study included a small number of donors, the genetic and exposure-history diversity represented was limited.

The donors were healthy, HIV-negative adults who had no recently reported acute infections or vaccinations. Every donor was a Caucasian adult residing in Nashville, Tennessee, USA. For unsorted samples, tens of millions of PBMCs were counted, and genomic DNA was extracted using the QIAamp DNA Blood Mini kit. After blood collection by leukapheresis, PBMCs were isolated using Ficoll-Histopaque density gradient centrifugation and then cryopreserved in the vapor phase of liquid nitrogen. A distance of 10 bases separates the germline ends of V and J, which lose 6 bases and 2 bases respectively. The CDR3 covers 13 residues, taking in both the cysteine and the phenylalanine. Only the CDR3 DNA stays, 39 bases, in frame from base 1. Via the germline V gene, CDR1 is MNHNS and CDR2 SASEGT. On this clone: Its antigen has not been determined. Base qualities are not recorded, but no much larger clone differs from it by a single base.

Using the deep immunoSEQ assay, TCR CDR3 regions were amplified from genomic DNA by multiplex PCR. Extracted genomic DNA from each cell subset was distributed evenly across all wells of several immunoSEQ 96-well plates, and each plate was treated as a replicate. For unsorted PBMC, about 0.3 ug genomic DNA, equal to about 29,000 T cell genomes, was loaded into each replicate PCR. Unsorted PBMC genomic DNA was sequenced across ten immunoSEQ deep assay plates. Purified libraries were measured with a Qubit 3.0 fluorometer, size-checked on a Bioanalyzer 2100, and measured again with the KAPA Library Quantification kit. Every immunoSEQ 96-well plate was sequenced on a separate single-read 150-cycle Illumina NextSeq 550 flow cell. The source study handled its data this way. Because the immunoSEQ output included only junctional sequences and no quality scores, the filtering could not be the same as the filtering used for full-length reads. To assign V/J genes and CDR3, sequences were annotated against IMGT germline references using PyIR, a Python wrapper for IgBLAST v1.9. Reads with weak V/J assignments (E-value above 1e-6), missing CDR3, stop codons, out-of-frame junctions, or ambiguous translated residues were removed. V3J clonotypes were defined as sequences sharing an identical inferred V gene, J gene, and CDR3 amino acid sequence. The percentage overlap between two repertoires was calculated by dividing the number of shared unique clonotypes by the size of the smaller repertoire. RTK rarefaction, the Chao1 estimator, and Recon v2.1 estimates of unobserved clonotypes were used to assess repertoire richness. Imported from immuneACCESS, the table was reduced by TCRdb to in-frame sequences with V and J called. These copies leave out some clones; in studies compared against another copy, an unresolved V gene accounts for under half, and the cause of the remainder is not known. D and trimming were read from the DNA, whereas the V and J calls and clone size are those reported in that table. This sample is represented by fewer than 500,000 clones; 60% to 80% of them were singletons. Under 15% of the sample is taken by the ten largest.

The source is a woman aged 40 to 49 in good health. Some clones in this sample may be carry-over from other donors' samples. The chain employs TRBV6-1 and TRBJ2-5; the D gene is perhaps TRBD1, from 6 matching bases. The specimen was PBMCs. The nucleotides read TGTGCCAGCAGATTCAGGGGTCAAGAGACCCAGTACTTC. It is translated as CASRFRGQETQYF.